This T cell receptor beta chain was observed in a study of CD8 T cells in Susac syndrome. Findings and limits, study-wide: Approximately 16 Susac-specific public clones were found in total CD8+ repertoires and 5 or 6 in CD8+ TEMRA repertoires.

Worth noting for this clonotype: Its antigen is currently unknown.

An input of 0.5 to 1 ug of RNA was subjected to reverse transcription using random hexamers. From the immunoSEQ multiplex PCR reads, TCRdb called clonotypes with MiXCR, one entry per CDR3 protein. This sample has 95,000 to 150,000 distinct CDR3 sequences, with 90% to 95% found just once. Between the trimmed V and J ends, which lost 6 bases and 4 bases, there was a span of 13 bases. The length of the CDR3 is 13 residues. The V gene's germline CDR1 is LGHNA and CDR2 YSLEER. This sequence was found in a human donor with Susac syndrome. Sequences were obtained from CD8+ T cells from PBMCs. This chain joins TRBV4-3 and TRBJ2-7; D gene uncertain. CDR3 nucleotide sequence: TGCGCCAGCAGTTCGGACCGAGGATACGAGCAGTACTTC. This codes for CASSSDRGYEQYF.